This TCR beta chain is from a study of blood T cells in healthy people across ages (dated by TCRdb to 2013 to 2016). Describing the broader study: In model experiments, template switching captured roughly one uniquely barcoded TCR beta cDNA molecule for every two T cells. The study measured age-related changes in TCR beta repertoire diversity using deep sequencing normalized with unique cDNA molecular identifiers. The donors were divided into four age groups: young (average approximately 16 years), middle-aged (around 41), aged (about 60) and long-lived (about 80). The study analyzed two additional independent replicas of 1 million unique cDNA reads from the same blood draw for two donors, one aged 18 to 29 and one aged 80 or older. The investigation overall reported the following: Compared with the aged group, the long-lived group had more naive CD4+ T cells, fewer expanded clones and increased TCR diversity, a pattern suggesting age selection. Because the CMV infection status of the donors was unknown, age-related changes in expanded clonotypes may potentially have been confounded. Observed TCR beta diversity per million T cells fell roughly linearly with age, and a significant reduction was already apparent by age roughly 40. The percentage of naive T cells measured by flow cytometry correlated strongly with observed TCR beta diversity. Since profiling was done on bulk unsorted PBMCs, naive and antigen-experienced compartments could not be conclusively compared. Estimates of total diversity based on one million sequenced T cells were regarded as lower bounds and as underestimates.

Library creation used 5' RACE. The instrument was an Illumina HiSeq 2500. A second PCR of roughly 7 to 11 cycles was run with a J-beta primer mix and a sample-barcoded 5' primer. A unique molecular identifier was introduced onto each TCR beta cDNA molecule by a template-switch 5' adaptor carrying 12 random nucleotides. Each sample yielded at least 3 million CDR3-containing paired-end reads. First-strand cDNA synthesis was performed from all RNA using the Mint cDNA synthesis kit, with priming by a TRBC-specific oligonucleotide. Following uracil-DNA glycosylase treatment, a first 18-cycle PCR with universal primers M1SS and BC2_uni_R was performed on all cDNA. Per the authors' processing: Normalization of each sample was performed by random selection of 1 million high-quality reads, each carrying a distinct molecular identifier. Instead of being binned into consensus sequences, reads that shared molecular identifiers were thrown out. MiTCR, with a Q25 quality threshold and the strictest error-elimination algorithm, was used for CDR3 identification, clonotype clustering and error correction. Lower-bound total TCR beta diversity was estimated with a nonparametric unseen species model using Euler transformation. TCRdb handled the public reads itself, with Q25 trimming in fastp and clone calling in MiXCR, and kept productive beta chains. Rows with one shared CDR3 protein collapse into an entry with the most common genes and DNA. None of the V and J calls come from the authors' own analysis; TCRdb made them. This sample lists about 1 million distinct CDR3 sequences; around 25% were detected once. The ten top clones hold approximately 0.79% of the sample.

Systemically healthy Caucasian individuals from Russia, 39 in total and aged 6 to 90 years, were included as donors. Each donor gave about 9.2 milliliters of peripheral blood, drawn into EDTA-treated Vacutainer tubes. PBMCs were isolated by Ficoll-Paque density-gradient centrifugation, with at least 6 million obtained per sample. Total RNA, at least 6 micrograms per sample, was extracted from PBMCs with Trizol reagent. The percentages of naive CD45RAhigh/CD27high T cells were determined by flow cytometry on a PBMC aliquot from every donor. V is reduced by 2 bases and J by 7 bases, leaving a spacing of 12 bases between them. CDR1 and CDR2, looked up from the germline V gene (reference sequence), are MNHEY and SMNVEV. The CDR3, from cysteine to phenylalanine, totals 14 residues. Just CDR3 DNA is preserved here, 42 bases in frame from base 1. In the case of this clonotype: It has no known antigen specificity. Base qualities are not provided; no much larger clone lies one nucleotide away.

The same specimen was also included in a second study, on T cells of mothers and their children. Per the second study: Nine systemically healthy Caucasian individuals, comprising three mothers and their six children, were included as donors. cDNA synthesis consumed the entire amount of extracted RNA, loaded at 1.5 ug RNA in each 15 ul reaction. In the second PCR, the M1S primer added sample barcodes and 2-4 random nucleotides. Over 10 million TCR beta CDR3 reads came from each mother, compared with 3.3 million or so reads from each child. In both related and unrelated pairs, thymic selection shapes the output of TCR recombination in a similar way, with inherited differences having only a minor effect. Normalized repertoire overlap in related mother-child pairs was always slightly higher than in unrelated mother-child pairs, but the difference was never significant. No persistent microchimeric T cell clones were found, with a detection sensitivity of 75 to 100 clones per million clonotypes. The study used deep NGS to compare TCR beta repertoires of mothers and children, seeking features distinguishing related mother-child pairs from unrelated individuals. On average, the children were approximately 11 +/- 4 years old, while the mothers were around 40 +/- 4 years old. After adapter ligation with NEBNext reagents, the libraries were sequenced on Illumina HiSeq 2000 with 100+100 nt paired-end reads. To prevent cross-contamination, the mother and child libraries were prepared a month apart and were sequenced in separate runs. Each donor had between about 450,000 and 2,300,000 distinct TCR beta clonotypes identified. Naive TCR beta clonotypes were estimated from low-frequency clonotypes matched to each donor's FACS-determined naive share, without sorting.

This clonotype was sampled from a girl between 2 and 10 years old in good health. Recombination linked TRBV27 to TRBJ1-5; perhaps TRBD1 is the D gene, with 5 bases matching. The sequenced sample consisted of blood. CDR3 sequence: CASSLEAGWQPQHF. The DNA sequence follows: TGTGCCAGCAGTTTAGAGGCAGGGTGGCAGCCCCAGCATTTT.